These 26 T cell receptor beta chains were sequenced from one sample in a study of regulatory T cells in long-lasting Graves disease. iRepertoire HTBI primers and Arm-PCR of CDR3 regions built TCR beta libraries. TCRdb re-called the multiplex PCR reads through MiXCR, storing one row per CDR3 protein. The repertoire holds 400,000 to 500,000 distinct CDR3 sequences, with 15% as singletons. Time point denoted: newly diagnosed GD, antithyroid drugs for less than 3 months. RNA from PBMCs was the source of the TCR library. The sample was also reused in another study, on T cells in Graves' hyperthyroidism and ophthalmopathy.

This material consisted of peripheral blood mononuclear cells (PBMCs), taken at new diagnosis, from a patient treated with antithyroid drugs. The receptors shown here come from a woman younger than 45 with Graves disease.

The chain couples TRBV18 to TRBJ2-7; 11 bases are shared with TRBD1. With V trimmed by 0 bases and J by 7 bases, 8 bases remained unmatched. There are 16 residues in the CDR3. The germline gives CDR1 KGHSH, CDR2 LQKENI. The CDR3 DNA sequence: TGTGCCAGCTCACCACCTCCGGACAGGGGGCAGGGAGAGCAGTACTTC. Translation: CASSPPPDRGQGEQYF.

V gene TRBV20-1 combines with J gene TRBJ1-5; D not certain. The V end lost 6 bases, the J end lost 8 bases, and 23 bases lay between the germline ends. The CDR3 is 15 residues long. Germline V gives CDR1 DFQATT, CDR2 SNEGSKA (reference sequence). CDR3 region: CSAVGRASPREPQHF. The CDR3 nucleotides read TGCAGTGCAGTAGGCCGGGCCTCCCCAAGGGAGCCCCAGCATTTT.

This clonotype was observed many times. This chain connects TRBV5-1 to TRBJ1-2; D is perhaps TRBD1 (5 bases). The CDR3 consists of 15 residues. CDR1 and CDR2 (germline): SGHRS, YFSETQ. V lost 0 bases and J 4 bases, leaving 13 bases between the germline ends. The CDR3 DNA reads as TGCGCCAGCAGCTTGGGCCAGGGCAGGGCCTATGGCTACACCTTC. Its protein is CASSLGQGRAYGYTF.

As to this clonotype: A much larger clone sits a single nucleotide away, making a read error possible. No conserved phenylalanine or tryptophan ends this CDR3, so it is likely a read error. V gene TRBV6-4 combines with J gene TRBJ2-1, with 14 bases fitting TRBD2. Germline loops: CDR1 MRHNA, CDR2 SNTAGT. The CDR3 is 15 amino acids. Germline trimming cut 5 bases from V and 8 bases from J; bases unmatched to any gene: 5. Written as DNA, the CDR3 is TGTGCCAGCAGTCCCGGGACTAGCGGGAGCGATGAGCAGTTCGTC. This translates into CASSPGTSGSDEQFV.

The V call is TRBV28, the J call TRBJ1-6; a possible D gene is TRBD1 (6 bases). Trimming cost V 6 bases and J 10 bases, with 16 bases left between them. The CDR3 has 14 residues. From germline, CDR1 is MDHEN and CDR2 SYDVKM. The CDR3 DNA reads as TGTGCCAGCAGCGCCGACAGGATTGTATCACCCCTCCACTTT. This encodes CASSADRIVSPLHF.

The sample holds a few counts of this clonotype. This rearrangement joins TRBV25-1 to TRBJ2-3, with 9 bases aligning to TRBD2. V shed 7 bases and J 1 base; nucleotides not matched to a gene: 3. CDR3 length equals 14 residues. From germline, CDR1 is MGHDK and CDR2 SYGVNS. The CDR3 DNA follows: TGTGCCAGCAATAGCGGGAGTGGCACAGATACGCAGTATTTT. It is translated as CASNSGSGTDTQYF.

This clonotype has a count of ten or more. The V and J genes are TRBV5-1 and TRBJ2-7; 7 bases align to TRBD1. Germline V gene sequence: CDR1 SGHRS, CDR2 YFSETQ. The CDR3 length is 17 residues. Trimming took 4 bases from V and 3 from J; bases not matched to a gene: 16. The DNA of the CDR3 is TGCGCCAGCAGCGACCCCGCTACCCCGGGACAGTACTACGAGCAGTACTTC. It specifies CASSDPATPGQYYEQYF.

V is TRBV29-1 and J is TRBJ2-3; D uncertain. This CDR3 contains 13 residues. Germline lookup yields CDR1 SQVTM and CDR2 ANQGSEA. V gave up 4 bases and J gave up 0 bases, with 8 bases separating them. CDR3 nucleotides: TGCAGCGTTGCCCCCTCTAGCACAGATACGCAGTATTTT. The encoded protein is CSVAPSSTDTQYF.

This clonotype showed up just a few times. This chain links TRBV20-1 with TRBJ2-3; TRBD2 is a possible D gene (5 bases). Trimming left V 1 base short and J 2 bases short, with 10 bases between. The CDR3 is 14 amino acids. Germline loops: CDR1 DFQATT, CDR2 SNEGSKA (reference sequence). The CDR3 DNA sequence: TGCAGTGCTAGAGCCACGGGGATCACAGATACGCAGTATTTT. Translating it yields CSARATGITDTQYF.

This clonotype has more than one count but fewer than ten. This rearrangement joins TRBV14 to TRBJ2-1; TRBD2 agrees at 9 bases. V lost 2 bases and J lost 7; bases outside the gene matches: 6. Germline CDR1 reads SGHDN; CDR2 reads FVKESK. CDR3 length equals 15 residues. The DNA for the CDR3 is TGTGCCAGCAGCCAACTAGCTAGCGGGGAAAATGAGCAGTTCTTC. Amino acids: CASSQLASGENEQFF.

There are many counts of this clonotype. DNA for the CDR3: TGTGCCAGCAGCCAAGTCAGCAAAGAGACCCAGTACTTC. It translates to CASSQVSKETQYF. The chain combines TRBV3-1 with TRBJ2-5, with D unclear. Trimming cost V 1 base and J 3 bases, with 6 bases left between them. Per germline, CDR1 LGHDT and CDR2 YNNKEL (reference sequence). This CDR3 is built from 13 residues.

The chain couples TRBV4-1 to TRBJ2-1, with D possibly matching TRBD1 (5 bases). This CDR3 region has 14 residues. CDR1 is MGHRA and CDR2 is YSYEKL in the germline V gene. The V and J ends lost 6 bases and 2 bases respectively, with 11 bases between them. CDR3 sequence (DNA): TGCGCCAGCAGACACTTACAGGCCTACAATGAGCAGTTCTTC. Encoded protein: CASRHLQAYNEQFF.

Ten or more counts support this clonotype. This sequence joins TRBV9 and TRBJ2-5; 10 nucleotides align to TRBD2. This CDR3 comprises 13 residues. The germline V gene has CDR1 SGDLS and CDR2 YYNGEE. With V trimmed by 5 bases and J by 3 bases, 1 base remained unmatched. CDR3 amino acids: CASRTSGEETQYF. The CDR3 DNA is TGTGCCAGCAGAACTAGCGGGGAAGAGACCCAGTACTTC. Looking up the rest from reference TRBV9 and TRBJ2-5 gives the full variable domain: DSGVTQTPKHLITATGQRVTLRCSPRSGDLSVYWYQQSLDQGLQFLIQYYNGEERAKGNILERFSAQQFPDLHSELNLSSLELGDSALYFCASRTSGEETQYFGPGTRLLVL.

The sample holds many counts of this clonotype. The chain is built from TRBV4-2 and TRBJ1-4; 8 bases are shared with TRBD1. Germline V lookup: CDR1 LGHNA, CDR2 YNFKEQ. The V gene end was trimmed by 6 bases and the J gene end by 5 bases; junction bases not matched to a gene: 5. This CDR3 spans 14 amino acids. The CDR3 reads CASRPGQVNEKLFF. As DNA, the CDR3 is TGTGCCAGCAGGCCGGGACAGGTCAATGAAAAACTGTTTTTT.

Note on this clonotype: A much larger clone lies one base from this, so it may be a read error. In nucleotides, the CDR3 is TGTGCCGGCAGTCCCCCGGGACAGCAGAACACTGAAGCTTTCTTT. This translates into CAGSPPGQQNTEAFF. The rearrangement uses TRBV12-3 or TRBV12-4 and TRBJ1-1, with TRBD1 matching over 7 bases. The CDR3 spans 15 residues.

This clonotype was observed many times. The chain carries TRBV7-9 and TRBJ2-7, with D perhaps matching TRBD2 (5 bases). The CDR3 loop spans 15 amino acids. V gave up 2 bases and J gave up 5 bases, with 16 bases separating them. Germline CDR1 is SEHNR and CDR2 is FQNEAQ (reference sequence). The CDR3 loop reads CASSLLRGEQNEQYF. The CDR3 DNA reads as TGTGCCAGCAGCTTATTACGGGGAGAACAAAACGAGCAGTACTTC.

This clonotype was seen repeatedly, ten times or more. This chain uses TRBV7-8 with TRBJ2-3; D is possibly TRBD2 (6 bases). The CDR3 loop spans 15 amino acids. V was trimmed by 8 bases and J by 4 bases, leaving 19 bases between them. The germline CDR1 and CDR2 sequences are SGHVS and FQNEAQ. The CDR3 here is CASALATGAPDTQYF. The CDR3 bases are TGTGCCAGCGCACTGGCGACGGGAGCACCAGATACGCAGTATTTT.

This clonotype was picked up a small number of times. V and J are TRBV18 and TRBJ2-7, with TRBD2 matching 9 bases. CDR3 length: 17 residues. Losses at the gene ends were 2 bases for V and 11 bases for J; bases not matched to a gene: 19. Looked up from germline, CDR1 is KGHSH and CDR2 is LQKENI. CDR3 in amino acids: CASSPTNAREGPGGEYF. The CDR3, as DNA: TGTGCCAGCTCACCAACTAACGCGCGGGAGGGCCCCGGCGGGGAGTACTTC.

CDR3 protein: CAWNPAGAWDEQFF. The CDR3 DNA follows: TGTGCCTGGAACCCGGCGGGAGCGTGGGATGAGCAGTTCTTC. This chain uses TRBV30 with TRBJ2-1; 7 bases line up with TRBD2. This CDR3 has 14 residues. The trim removed 4 bases at V and 8 bases at J, leaving 11 bases unmatched. From germline, CDR1 is GTSNPN and CDR2 SVGIG (reference sequence).

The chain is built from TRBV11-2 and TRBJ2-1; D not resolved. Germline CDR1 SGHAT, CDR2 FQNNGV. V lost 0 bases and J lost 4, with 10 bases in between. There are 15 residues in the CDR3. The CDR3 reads CASSLEGNRYNEQFF. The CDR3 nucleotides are TGTGCCAGCAGCTTAGAGGGAAACAGATACAATGAGCAGTTCTTC.

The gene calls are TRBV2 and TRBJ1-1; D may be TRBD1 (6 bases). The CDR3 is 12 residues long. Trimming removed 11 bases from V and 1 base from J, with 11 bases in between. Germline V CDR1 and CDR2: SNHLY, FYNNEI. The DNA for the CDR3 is TGTGCCCACTTGGGACAGAACACTGAAGCTTTCTTT. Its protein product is CAHLGQNTEAFF.

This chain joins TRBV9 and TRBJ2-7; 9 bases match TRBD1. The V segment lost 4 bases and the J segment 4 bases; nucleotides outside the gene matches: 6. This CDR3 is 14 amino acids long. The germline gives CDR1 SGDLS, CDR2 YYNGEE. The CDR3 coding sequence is TGTGCCAGCAGCTCCTCGGGACAGGGATACGAGCAGTACTTC. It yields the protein CASSSSGQGYEQYF.

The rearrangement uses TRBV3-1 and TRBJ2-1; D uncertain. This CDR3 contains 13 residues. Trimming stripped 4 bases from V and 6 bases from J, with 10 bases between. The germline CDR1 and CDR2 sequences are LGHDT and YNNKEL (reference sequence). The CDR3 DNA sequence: TGTGCCAGCAGCCGTCGGGCCGCCAATGAGCAGTTCTTC. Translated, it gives CASSRRAANEQFF.

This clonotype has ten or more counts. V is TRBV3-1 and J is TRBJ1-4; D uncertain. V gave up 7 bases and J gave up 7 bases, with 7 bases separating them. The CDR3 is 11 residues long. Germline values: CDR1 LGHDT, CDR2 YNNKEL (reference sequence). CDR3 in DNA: TGTGCCAGCACCGAAGGTGAAAAACTGTTTTTT. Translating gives CASTEGEKLFF.

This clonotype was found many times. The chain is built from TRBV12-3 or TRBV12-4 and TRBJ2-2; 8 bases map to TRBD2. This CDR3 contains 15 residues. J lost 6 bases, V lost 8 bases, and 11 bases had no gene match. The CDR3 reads CASCSGTGLAGELFF. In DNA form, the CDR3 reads TGTGCCAGCTGTAGCGGGACGGGGCTAGCCGGGGAGCTGTTTTTT.

This chain's CDR3 is CASSLIAGVGGQETQYF. The CDR3 nucleotides read TGTGCCAGCAGCTTGATAGCGGGAGTCGGGGGGCAAGAGACCCAGTACTTC. This chain joins TRBV7-6 and TRBJ2-5, with 9 bases matching TRBD2. The CDR3 runs 17 residues. Trimming at V came to 3 bases and at J to 2 bases, leaving 10 bases not matched to a gene. Germline-derived CDR1 and CDR2 are SGHVS and FNYEAQ.